Below, 12 T cell receptor beta chains from the same sample are listed, as sequenced in a study of molecular identifiers for immune sequencing clone quantification. TCRdb reprocessed the PCR reads via MiXCR and lists one record per CDR3 protein. The table shows some 320,000 distinct CDR3 sequences, with 20% to 25% occurring only once. Sample: naive CD8+ T cells from blood, with Jurkat cell RNA spiked in. Subset reported: FACS-sorted CD8+CD4-CCR7+CD45RA+ naive T cells. These receptors all come from a human donor in good health. Some libraries in this study had Jurkat cell RNA spiked in.

This clonotype appeared many times. This chain uses TRBV20-1 with TRBJ1-1, with D perhaps matching TRBD1 (5 bases). The V end was cut by 0 bases, the J end by 1 base, with 12 bases between. CDR3 length: 15 amino acids. Looked up from germline, CDR1 is DFQATT and CDR2 is SNEGSKA (reference sequence). CDR3 coding DNA: TGCAGTGCTAGAGATCGGGGGTCGGGGAACACTGAAGCTTTCTTT. Amino acids: CSARDRGSGNTEAFF.

This clonotype appeared many times. V gene TRBV25-1 combines with J gene TRBJ2-7; D gene uncertain. The CDR3 extends over 14 amino acids. Trimming pared 3 bases from V and 3 bases from J, leaving 12 bases between. Germline CDR1 is MGHDK and CDR2 is SYGVNS. CDR3 DNA: TGTGCCAGCAGTGATCACTATATGGACTACGAGCAGTACTTC. Amino acid sequence: CASSDHYMDYEQYF.

With respect to this clonotype: A much larger clone lies a single base off, so this may be a read error. The genes are TRBV23-1 and TRBJ2-1; TRBD1 might be the D (6 bases). TRBV23-1 is an ORF, and what it does is uncertain. The CDR3 loop spans 17 amino acids. The CDR3 DNA is TGCGCCAGCAGTCAAGGAGCGGCAGGGGTCTCGTACAGTGAGCAGTTCTTC. It encodes CASSQGAAGVSYSEQFF.

This clonotype has a handful of counts. The rearrangement uses TRBV12-3 or TRBV12-4 and TRBJ1-2; maybe TRBD1 (5 bases). V lost 1 base, J lost 5 bases, and 11 bases lay in between. The CDR3 runs to 14 residues. CDR3 nucleotide sequence: TGTGCCAGCAGTTTAGGGGGACCCAGATATGGCTACACCTTC. It is translated as CASSLGGPRYGYTF.

The table lists this clonotype with many counts. The chain couples TRBV24-1 to TRBJ2-3, with unresolved D. The CDR3 totals 15 residues. V was clipped by 2 bases and J by 0 bases, with 8 bases between them. In germline, CDR1 is KGHDR, CDR2 SFDVKD. The DNA for the CDR3 is TGTGCCACCAGTGATTACCATGACAGCACAGATACGCAGTATTTT. Amino acid sequence: CATSDYHDSTDTQYF.

This clonotype was counted between two and nine times. This chain connects TRBV12-3 or TRBV12-4 to TRBJ2-5; D remains unclear. The CDR3 is made up of 17 amino acids. V was clipped by 3 bases and J by 5 bases, with 22 bases between them. The CDR3 DNA reads TGTGCCAGCAGTTTGAAGCCCCGGGTCACCGGATGGGAGACCCAGTACTTC. This codes for CASSLKPRVTGWETQYF.

This clonotype was observed many times. The chain recombines TRBV28 with TRBJ2-3, with D possibly TRBD1 on 5 matching bases. Germline CDR1 is MDHEN and CDR2 is SYDVKM. The CDR3 length is 15 residues. The germline V and J ends were trimmed by 3 bases and 2 bases, with 12 bases remaining between them. The CDR3 sequence: CASSFSWGSTDTQYF. The CDR3 DNA reads as TGTGCCAGCAGTTTTAGTTGGGGCTCCACAGATACGCAGTATTTT.

Many counts were recorded for this clonotype. The chain couples TRBV2 to TRBJ1-2; D gene uncertain. Germline CDR1 and CDR2: SNHLY and FYNNEI. Trimming left V 6 bases short and J 0 bases short, with 14 bases between. The CDR3 contains 15 residues. The CDR3 region has the DNA TGTGCCAGCAGCCTTGCCGGGGTCGCTAACTATGGCTACACCTTC. It codes for CASSLAGVANYGYTF.

V and J are TRBV19 and TRBJ1-1; D ambiguous. This CDR3 is 12 amino acids long. CDR1 is LNHDA, CDR2 SQIVND, per germline (reference sequence). Deletions cut 5 bases from V and 7 bases from J, with 11 bases between. The CDR3, as DNA: TGTGCCAGTAGTTGTCACTTATGTGAAGCTTTCTTT. This translates into CASSCHLCEAFF.

This clonotype was detected many times. V gene TRBV12-3 or TRBV12-4 combines with J gene TRBJ1-6, with 9 bases identical to TRBD1. The CDR3 loop spans 15 amino acids. The junction had 4 bases not matched to a gene; V was cut back by 2 bases and J by 8 bases. CDR3 DNA sequence: TGTGCCAGCAGTTTAAGCGGACAGGGGCATTCACCCCTCCACTTT. Amino acids: CASSLSGQGHSPLHF.

The chain employs TRBV7-9 and TRBJ2-1; D is tentatively TRBD1 or TRBD2 (5 bases each). The CDR3 spans 16 residues. V shed 2 bases and J shed 4 bases, with 15 bases lying between them. Germline V gene sequence: CDR1 SEHNR, CDR2 FQNEAQ (reference sequence). The CDR3 spells CASSLSWDLEYNEQFF. The CDR3 bases are TGTGCCAGCAGCTTAAGCTGGGACCTTGAGTACAATGAGCAGTTCTTC.

The rearrangement joins TRBV11-3 to TRBJ2-7; tentative D call: TRBD2 (5 bases). Trimming took 5 bases from V and 0 from J, leaving 8 bases between them. Looked up from germline, CDR1 is SGHNT and CDR2 is YENEEA. The CDR3 sequence is 13 residues long. The CDR3 spells CASSDGGSYEQYF. In nucleotides, the CDR3 is TGTGCCAGCAGCGACGGAGGCTCCTACGAGCAGTACTTC.